The 25 T cell receptor beta chains in this list originate from one sample, sequenced in a study of T cells after yellow fever vaccination. TCRdb reanalysed the 5' RACE reads using MiXCR and keeps one entry per CDR3 protein. The sample yields 300,000 to 350,000 distinct CDR3 sequences, 3% to 4.5% seen once. The sample was PBMCs, taken 5 days after the yellow fever booster vaccination. The source of these receptors is a man aged 18 to 29 who received the YFV17D yellow fever vaccine.

The chain employs TRBV5-1 and TRBJ2-1; 9 bases agree with TRBD1. This CDR3 spans 14 amino acids. From germline, CDR1 is SGHRS and CDR2 YFSETQ. The V gene end was trimmed by 3 bases and the J gene end by 8 bases; junction bases not matched to a gene: 6. The CDR3 here is CASSSDRGVDEQFF. CDR3 DNA sequence: TGCGCCAGCAGCTCGGACAGGGGAGTCGATGAGCAGTTCTTC.

This clonotype was seen many times. The chain has TRBV18 and TRBJ2-1; D is perhaps TRBD2 (7 bases). V gave up 3 bases and J gave up 2 bases, with 14 bases separating them. The CDR3 sequence is 16 residues long. Per germline, CDR1 KGHSH and CDR2 LQKENI. The CDR3 DNA reads as TGTGCCAGCTCACCGTCTGGGGGGGCCCCCTACAATGAGCAGTTCTTC. Translation gives CASSPSGGAPYNEQFF.

This chain joins TRBV9 and TRBJ1-4; 8 nucleotides line up with TRBD1. CDR1 is SGDLS, CDR2 YYNGEE, per germline. The CDR3 loop spans 15 amino acids. The V segment lost 4 bases and the J segment 5 bases; nucleotides outside the gene matches: 7. The CDR3 DNA is TGTGCCAGCAGCATAAGGACAGGGATAAATGAAAAACTGTTTTTT. Its translation: CASSIRTGINEKLFF.

The rearrangement joins TRBV12-3 or TRBV12-4 to TRBJ1-3; D not certain. The CDR3 loop spans 16 amino acids. V lost 1 base and J 0 bases, leaving 10 bases between the germline ends. DNA of the CDR3: TGTGCCAGCAGTTTAGGGAGACTGCGCTCTGGAAACACCATATATTTT. Translating it yields CASSLGRLRSGNTIYF.

Concerning this clonotype itself: This may arise from a read error, as a much more abundant clone is one base away. This sequence joins TRBV12-3 or TRBV12-4 and TRBJ1-5, with D possibly TRBD1 on 6 matching bases. V shed 5 bases and J shed 6 bases, with 14 bases lying between them. The CDR3 covers 14 residues. DNA for the CDR3: TGTGCCAGCAGTCCCCTTGACAGGATTCAGCCCCAGCATTTT. This sequence encodes CASSPLDRIQPQHF.

The sample holds many counts of this clonotype. The chain carries TRBV7-2 and TRBJ2-3; 15 bases line up with TRBD2. V trimming: 6 bases; J trimming: 2 bases; junction bases outside the gene matches: 6. The germline gives CDR1 SGHTA, CDR2 FQGNSA. This CDR3 contains 17 residues. Here the CDR3 reads CASSRGLAGGITDTQYF. Written as DNA, the CDR3 is TGTGCCAGCAGTCGCGGACTAGCGGGGGGGATCACAGATACGCAGTATTTT.

Ten or more counts support this clonotype. This sequence joins TRBV5-1 and TRBJ1-4; D remains unclear. Trimming removed 0 bases from V and 5 bases from J, with 8 bases in between. This CDR3 is built from 14 residues. Germline assignment: CDR1 SGHRS and CDR2 YFSETQ. This CDR3 reads CASSLGRPNEKLFF. CDR3 nucleotides: TGCGCCAGCAGCTTGGGGAGGCCCAATGAAAAACTGTTTTTT.

This clonotype was counted only a few times. The gene calls are TRBV19 and TRBJ2-1, with a possible D match to TRBD1 (6 bases). The CDR3 covers 15 residues. V was clipped by 6 bases and J by 3 bases, with 15 bases between them. The germline V gene has CDR1 LNHDA and CDR2 SQIVND (reference sequence). The CDR3 region is CASRRDRFDYNEQFF. As DNA, the CDR3 is TGTGCCAGTAGGAGAGACAGGTTCGACTACAATGAGCAGTTCTTC.

This clonotype was seen repeatedly, ten times or more. The CDR3 bases are TGCGCCAGCAGGCCCGGGACAGGGGGCGTATTAAACTATGGCTACACCTTC. This encodes CASRPGTGGVLNYGYTF. The chain is built from TRBV10-2 and TRBJ1-2; TRBD1 aligns across 12 bases. Germline CDR1 is WSHSY and CDR2 is SAAADI. The ends lost 6 bases at V and 2 bases at J; junction bases unmatched: 10. This CDR3 region has 17 residues.

This clonotype was observed many times. The chain has TRBV20-1 and TRBJ2-2; D gene ambiguous. This CDR3 has 12 amino acids. Per germline, CDR1 DFQATT and CDR2 SNEGSKA (reference sequence). V lost 4 bases, J lost 0 bases, and 3 bases lay in between. The CDR3 protein is CSAITNTGELFF. CDR3 DNA sequence: TGCAGTGCTATCACGAACACCGGGGAGCTGTTTTTT.

The CDR3 DNA reads TGCGCCAGCAGCTTGGCCGGGGGGGGAGAAGGGTACGAGCAGTACTTC. It specifies CASSLAGGGEGYEQYF. This chain links TRBV5-1 with TRBJ2-7; TRBD2 matches at 8 bases. Losses at the gene ends were 0 bases for V and 4 bases for J; bases not matched to a gene: 9. The germline CDR1 and CDR2 sequences are SGHRS and YFSETQ. The CDR3 runs to 16 residues.

This clonotype has a count of ten or more. The rearrangement uses TRBV7-6 and TRBJ2-3; weak D call: TRBD1 (5 bases). V was clipped by 2 bases and J by 3 bases, with 12 bases between them. The CDR3 length is 15 residues. CDR1 is SGHVS and CDR2 is FNYEAQ in the germline V gene. The CDR3 loop reads CASSLLGRETDTQYF. The CDR3, as DNA: TGTGCCAGCAGCTTATTGGGCAGGGAAACAGATACGCAGTATTTT.

Many counts were recorded for this clonotype. The rearrangement links TRBV5-6 to TRBJ1-2, with 7 bases matching TRBD1. The CDR3 extends over 14 amino acids. Germline-derived CDR1 and CDR2 are SGHDT and YYEEEE. The V segment lost 3 bases and the J segment 4 bases; nucleotides outside the gene matches: 6. For the CDR3, the DNA is TGTGCCAGCAGCTCAGACAGGGCAGTCTATGGCTACACCTTC. As protein: CASSSDRAVYGYTF.

On this clonotype: A much larger clone sits a single nucleotide away, making a read error possible. The CDR3: CASSSLAGRTDTQCF. In DNA, the CDR3 is TGCGCCAGCAGCTCTCTAGCGGGGCGCACAGATACGCAGTGTTTT. V usage is TRBV5-1 and J usage is TRBJ2-3; 9 bases match TRBD2. Germline V gives CDR1 SGHRS, CDR2 YFSETQ. CDR3 length equals 15 residues.

This clonotype appeared many times. The gene calls are TRBV27 and TRBJ2-1; 8 bases are shared with TRBD2. Germline loops: CDR1 MNHEY, CDR2 SMNVEV (reference sequence). The CDR3 extends over 16 amino acids. J was trimmed by 0 bases and V by 5 bases; bases with no gene match: 6. CDR3 in amino acids: CASSPLTSGSYNEQFF. In DNA form, the CDR3 reads TGTGCCAGCAGTCCCCTTACTAGCGGCTCCTACAATGAGCAGTTCTTC.

The chain carries TRBV20-1 and TRBJ2-3, with D unclear. The CDR3 totals 16 residues. V dropped 3 bases and J dropped 4 bases, with 20 bases sitting between them. Germline V CDR1 and CDR2: DFQATT, SNEGSKA (reference sequence). The CDR3 sequence is CSASWLVRNYPDTQYF. The DNA for the CDR3 is TGCAGTGCTAGTTGGCTCGTCCGCAATTATCCAGATACGCAGTATTTT.

This clonotype was counted between two and nine times. The chain combines TRBV20-1 with TRBJ1-2, with TRBD1 as a possible D gene (5 bases). The CDR3 spans 12 residues. Trimming took 6 bases from V and 4 from J, leaving 12 bases between them. In germline, CDR1 is DFQATT, CDR2 SNEGSKA (reference sequence). CDR3 residues: CSAPLGTYGYTF. For the CDR3, the DNA is TGCAGTGCGCCCTTGGGGACCTATGGCTACACCTTC.

This clonotype was counted only a few times. This rearrangement joins TRBV19 to TRBJ1-1; D perhaps matches TRBD1 (5 bases). Trimming left V 5 bases short and J 4 bases short, with 26 bases between. Per the germline V gene, CDR1 is LNHDA and CDR2 is SQIVND (reference sequence). The CDR3 is made up of 18 amino acids. The CDR3 sequence is CASSEGRDFPLPATEAFF. CDR3 nucleotides: TGTGCCAGTAGTGAGGGTAGGGACTTTCCCCTTCCCGCCACTGAAGCTTTCTTT.

This rearrangement joins TRBV7-3 to TRBJ2-1; no clear D gene. The CDR3 is made up of 14 amino acids. The V gene's germline CDR1 is SGHTA and CDR2 FQGTGA. Trimming removed 6 bases from V and 0 bases from J, with 9 bases in between. DNA of the CDR3: TGTGCCAGCAGTCCGACGGGCTCCTACAATGAGCAGTTCTTC. Protein sequence: CASSPTGSYNEQFF.

This clonotype was seen at least ten times. For the CDR3, the DNA is TGTGCCAGCAGTTTATTGGCGGCGGGAGATACGCAGTATTTT. It translates to CASSLLAAGDTQYF. The V call is TRBV28, the J call TRBJ2-3, with D possibly being TRBD2 (5 bases). Germline V gene lookup returns CDR1 MDHEN and CDR2 SYDVKM. V lost 1 base and J lost 5, with 10 bases in between. The CDR3 is 14 residues long.

This clonotype has more than one count but fewer than ten. The chain employs TRBV4-3 and TRBJ2-1; D ambiguous. The CDR3 is 14 residues long. Germline lookup yields CDR1 LGHNA and CDR2 YSLEER. Between the trimmed V and J ends, which lost 1 base and 5 bases, there was a span of 9 bases. CDR3 sequence reads: CASSQVSRNNEQFF. DNA of the CDR3: TGCGCCAGCAGCCAAGTTAGCAGAAACAATGAGCAGTTCTTC.

This clonotype was observed at least ten times. V gene TRBV10-3 combines with J gene TRBJ1-2; D possibly corresponds to TRBD1 (6 bases). Trimming pared 1 base from V and 13 bases from J, leaving 13 bases between. Germline CDR1 is ENHRY and CDR2 is SYGVKD. This CDR3 has 12 amino acids. The CDR3, as DNA: TGTGCCATCAGTGAGTGGGACATTGGTACCACCTTC. This codes for CAISEWDIGTTF.

This clonotype was picked up many times. The chain combines TRBV7-8 with TRBJ2-1, with 7 bases lining up with TRBD1. CDR1 is SGHVS, CDR2 FQNEAQ, per germline. The V and J ends lost 3 bases and 4 bases, in that order; junction bases with no gene match: 6. This CDR3 has 15 residues. The CDR3 reads CASSLERTGYNEQFF. The CDR3, as DNA: TGTGCCAGCAGCTTGGAAAGGACAGGTTACAATGAGCAGTTCTTC. Complete variable domain (other parts from reference TRBV7-8 and TRBJ2-1): GAGVSQSPRYKVAKRGQDVALRCDPISGHVSLFWYQQALGQGPEFLTYFQNEAQLDKSGLPSDRFFAERPEGSVSTLKIQRTQQEDSAVYLCASSLERTGYNEQFFGPGTRLTVL.

This clonotype was seen many times. The V and J genes are TRBV7-2 and TRBJ2-1; D is unresolved. The V and J ends lost 3 bases and 4 bases respectively, with 7 bases between them. Germline loops: CDR1 SGHTA, CDR2 FQGNSA. CDR3 length: 13 amino acids. The CDR3 sequence is CASSFQKYNEQFF. The CDR3 nucleotides are TGTGCCAGCAGCTTTCAGAAGTACAATGAGCAGTTCTTC.

J is TRBJ2-2 and V is TRBV5-1; 8 nucleotides match TRBD1. Germline CDR1 reads SGHRS; CDR2 reads YFSETQ. The CDR3 is 15 amino acids. V dropped 5 bases and J dropped 4; count of bases not matched to a gene: 7. In DNA, the CDR3 is TGCGCCAGCAGTTCTCGGACAGGGCTCACCGGGGAGCTGTTTTTT. Translation gives CASSSRTGLTGELFF.